The entry below describes one T cell receptor (beta chain). This clone was counted at least ten times. Its target antigen remains unknown. Base-call qualities are not available, and no considerably larger clone is one nucleotide away. The source of the sample is a study of shared clonotypes between healthy human individuals (dated by TCRdb to about 2020). About the study as a whole: A couple of women and three men aged 18 to 49 years were included in the cohort. For each donor, CD4 naive and CD4 memory were each run on three plates, CD8 naive on two plates, and CD8 memory on one plate. Blood TCR repertoires of about 5 healthy adults were deeply sequenced to estimate repertoire size and the extent of clonotype sharing between individuals. To increase sequencing depth and limit assay-specific biases, different laboratories used diverse techniques to prepare libraries and sequence TCR repertoires. Between about 0.94 and 8.9 billion PBMCs per donor were obtained by leukapheresis.

Using the deep immunoSEQ assay, multiplex PCR amplified TCR CDR3 regions from genomic DNA. For each cell subset, the extracted genomic DNA was distributed evenly across all wells of several immunoSEQ 96-well plates, and each plate served as one replicate. For sorted subsets, 150 to 250 ng genomic DNA, equal to approximately 30,000 T cell genomes, was loaded into each replicate PCR. The purified libraries were quantified using a Qubit 3.0 fluorometer, sized with a Bioanalyzer 2100, and then quantified again using the KAPA Library Quantification kit. Each immunoSEQ 96-well plate was sequenced on its own single-read 150-cycle Illumina NextSeq 550 flow cell. The study's own analysis went as follows. The immunoSEQ output contained only junctional sequences without quality scores, so filtering could not match that applied to full-length reads. Sequences were annotated with PyIR, a Python wrapper for IgBLAST v1.9, and V/J genes and CDR3 were assigned using IMGT germline references. Any read was removed if the V/J assignment was weak (E-value above 1e-6), the CDR3 was missing, or the read contained stop codons, out-of-frame junctions, or ambiguous translated residues. A V3J clonotype was defined by an identical inferred V gene, J gene, and CDR3 amino acid sequence. Percentage overlap between repertoires was calculated by dividing the number of shared unique clonotypes by the size of the smaller repertoire. Richness of each repertoire was evaluated using RTK rarefaction, the Chao1 estimator, and Recon v2.1 estimates of unobserved clonotypes. OLGA was used to compute generation probabilities for all TCRbeta clonotypes that the gDNA method yielded from a handful of donors. TCRdb stores this immuneACCESS table with in-frame sequences only. Part of the clones is absent; in the studies checked, under half of the shortfall reflects unresolved V genes, and no reason is known for the rest. V, J and clone size reflect that table, while D and trimming were determined from the DNA. The sample table records hundreds of thousands of clones; 55% to 75% of these occur just once. Jointly, the top ten make up less than 2% of the sample.

Points the paper makes about the study in general: About 5% of naive CD4, 3.5% of naive CD8, about 2.1% of memory CD4, and around 0.4% of memory CD8 clonotypes were shared across a few donors. Naive subsets generally had larger estimated clonotype richness than memory subsets. Compared with non-shared clonotypes, the clonotypes found in all four sorted-subset donors had higher generation probabilities. Based on pairwise subsampling, the degree of clonotype sharing among donors was expected to be affected by sequencing depth. Rarefaction of sorted-subset datasets indicated incomplete sequencing despite the large sequencing depth. Because the study included a small number of donors, the genetic and exposure-history diversity represented was limited. Sampling was limited to blood, and TCR repertoires in tissue likely differ from TCR repertoires in blood.

CDR3 length: 18 amino acids, cysteine to phenylalanine. Only CDR3 DNA remains: 54 bases, in frame from the first base. Trimming removed 2 bases from V and 0 bases from J; the gene matches leave 9 bases unexplained. CDR1 and CDR2, looked up from the germline V gene, are ENHRY and SYGVKD. The donors were healthy, HIV-negative adults who had no recently reported acute infections or vaccinations. All donors were Caucasian adults living in Nashville, Tennessee, USA. Magnetic negative selection was used to enrich CD4+ T cells, after which naive cells were positively selected on CD45RA and the negative fraction became the memory subset. Blood was obtained by leukapheresis, after which PBMCs were separated by Ficoll-Histopaque density gradient centrifugation and cryopreserved in liquid nitrogen vapor phase. Analytical flow cytometry was used to check the purity and quantity of each magnetically sorted T cell population. From each sorted fraction, genomic DNA was isolated and quantified by UV absorbance on a Nanodrop 2000c.

This clonotype was obtained from a young woman in good health. Sequenced input: memory CD4+ T cells sorted from blood. The meaning of the sample's cell subset or site label: CD45RA-negative fraction. This receptor chain uses TRBV10-3 and TRBJ1-5; 8 bases in the junction line up with TRBD1. The nucleotide sequence is TGTGCCATCAGTGAGAACAGGGGGACCCTGGATAGCAATCAGCCCCAGCATTTT. Translated, this gives CAISENRGTLDSNQPQHF.